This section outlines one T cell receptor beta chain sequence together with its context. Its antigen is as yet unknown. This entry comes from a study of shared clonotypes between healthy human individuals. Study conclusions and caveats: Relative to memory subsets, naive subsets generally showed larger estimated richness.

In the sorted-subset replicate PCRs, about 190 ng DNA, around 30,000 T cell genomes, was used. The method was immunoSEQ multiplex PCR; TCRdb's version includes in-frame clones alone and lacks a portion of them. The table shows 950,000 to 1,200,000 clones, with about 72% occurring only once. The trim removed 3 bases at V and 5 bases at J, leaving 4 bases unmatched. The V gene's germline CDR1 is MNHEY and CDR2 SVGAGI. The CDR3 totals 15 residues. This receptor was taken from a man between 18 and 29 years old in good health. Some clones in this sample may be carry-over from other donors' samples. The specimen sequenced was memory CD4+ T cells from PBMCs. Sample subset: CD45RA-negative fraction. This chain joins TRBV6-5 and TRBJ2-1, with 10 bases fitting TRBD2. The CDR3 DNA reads TGTGCCAGCAGTTATTGGACTAGCGGAAACAATGAGCAGTTCTTC. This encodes CASSYWTSGNNEQFF.